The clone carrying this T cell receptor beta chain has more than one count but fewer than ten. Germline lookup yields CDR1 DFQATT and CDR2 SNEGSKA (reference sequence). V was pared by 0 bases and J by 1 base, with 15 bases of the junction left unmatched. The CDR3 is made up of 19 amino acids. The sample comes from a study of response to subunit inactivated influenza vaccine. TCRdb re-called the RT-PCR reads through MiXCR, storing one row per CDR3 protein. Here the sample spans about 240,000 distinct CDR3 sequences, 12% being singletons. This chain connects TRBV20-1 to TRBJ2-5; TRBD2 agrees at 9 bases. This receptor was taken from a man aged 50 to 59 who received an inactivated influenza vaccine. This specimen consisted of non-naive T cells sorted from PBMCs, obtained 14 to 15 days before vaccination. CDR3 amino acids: CSARDWERVIAGAQETQYF. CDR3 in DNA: TGCAGTGCTAGAGATTGGGAGAGGGTAATAGCGGGAGCCCAAGAGACCCAGTACTTC.